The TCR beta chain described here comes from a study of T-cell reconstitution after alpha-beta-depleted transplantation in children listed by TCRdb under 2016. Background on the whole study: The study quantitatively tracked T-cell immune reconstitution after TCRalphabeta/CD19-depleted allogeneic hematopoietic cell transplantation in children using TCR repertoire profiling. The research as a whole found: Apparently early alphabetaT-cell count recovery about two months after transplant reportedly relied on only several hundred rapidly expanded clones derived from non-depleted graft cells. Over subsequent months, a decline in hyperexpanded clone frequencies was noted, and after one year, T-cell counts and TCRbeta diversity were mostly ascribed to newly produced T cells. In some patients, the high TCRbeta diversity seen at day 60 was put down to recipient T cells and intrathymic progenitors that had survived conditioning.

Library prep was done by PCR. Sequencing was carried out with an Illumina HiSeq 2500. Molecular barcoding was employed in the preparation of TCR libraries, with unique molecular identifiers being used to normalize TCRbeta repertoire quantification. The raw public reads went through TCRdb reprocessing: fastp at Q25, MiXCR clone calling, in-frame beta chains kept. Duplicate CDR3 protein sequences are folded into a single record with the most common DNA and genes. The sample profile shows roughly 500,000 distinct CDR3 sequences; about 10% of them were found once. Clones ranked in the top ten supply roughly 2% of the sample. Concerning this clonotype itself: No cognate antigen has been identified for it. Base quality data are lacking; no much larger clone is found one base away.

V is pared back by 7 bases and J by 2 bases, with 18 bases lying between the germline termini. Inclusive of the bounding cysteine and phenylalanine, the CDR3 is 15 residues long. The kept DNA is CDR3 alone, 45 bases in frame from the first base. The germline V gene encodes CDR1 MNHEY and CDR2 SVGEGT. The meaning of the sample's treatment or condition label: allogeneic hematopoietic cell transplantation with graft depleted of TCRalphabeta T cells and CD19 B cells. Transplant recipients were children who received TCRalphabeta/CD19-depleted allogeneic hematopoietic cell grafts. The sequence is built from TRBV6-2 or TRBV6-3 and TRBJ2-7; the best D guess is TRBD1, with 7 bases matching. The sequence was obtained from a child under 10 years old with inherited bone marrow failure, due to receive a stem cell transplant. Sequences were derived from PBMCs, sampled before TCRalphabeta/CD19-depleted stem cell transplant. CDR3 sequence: CASTTGDREAYEQYF. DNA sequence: TGTGCCAGCACTACGGGGGACAGAGAAGCCTACGAGCAGTACTTC.